The clone carrying this T cell receptor beta chain was seen only a few times. Its matching antigen is unknown. The data originate from a study of CD8 T cells in ankylosing spondylitis. Study observations and caveats: Characteristic of ankylosing spondylitis blood, it appeared, was a TCR beta motif comprising several highly homologous variants. Matched ankylosing spondylitis synovial fluid reportedly showed significant enrichment of disease-linked clones. Peripheral blood samples showed relatively rare disease-linked clones, and these clones were CD8+.

Quantitative 5'-RACE with molecular barcodes was used to make the TCR beta libraries. TCRdb fed the 5' RACE reads into MiXCR, producing one record per CDR3 protein. The top ten hold 3.5% of the sample, which has a few hundred thousand distinct CDR3 sequences, less than 25% seen once. V lost 0 bases, J lost 5 bases, and 8 bases stayed unmatched. Germline loops: CDR1 DFQATT, CDR2 SNEGSKA (reference sequence). This CDR3 contains 15 residues. The source of this sequence is a female donor with ankylosing spondylitis or in good health (not recorded which). The rearrangement joins TRBV20-1 to TRBJ2-7, with 9 nucleotides matching TRBD2. The specimen sequenced was blood, either unsorted or a sorted T cell fraction (not recorded which). The CDR3 region has the DNA TGCAGTGCTAGAGATGTGCGGGAGGGCCACCACGAGCAGTACTTC. It translates to CSARDVREGHHEQYF.